Listed below are T cell receptor beta chains from one sample, sequenced in a study of neoadjuvant nivolumab and ipilimumab in lung cancer. Sequenced by immunoSEQ multiplex PCR; TCRdb stores in-frame clones only, minus some. The sample carries approximately 8,400 clones, around 79% recorded once. This sample comprised adjacent normal lung tissue, obtained after neoadjuvant nivolumab, alone or with ipilimumab, at or shortly before surgery. These TCRs come from an adult with non-small cell lung cancer. Each CDR3 is given with its conserved first and last residue. D genes are given only for firm matches. Where a row states a size, it is once, few, many or the class of an expanded clone; other rows omit it.

V gene	D gene	J gene	clone size	CDR3 length	CDR3 DNA	CDR3 protein
TRBV5-4	.	TRBJ1-5	.	15	TGCGCCAGCAGCCAAGATAGGGGAGCGGGGCAGCCCCAGCATTTT	CASSQDRGAGQPQHF
TRBV11-2	TRBD1	TRBJ1-6	.	15	TGTGCCAGCAGCTTAGTAGGACAGGGGGATTCACCCCTCCACTTT	CASSLVGQGDSPLHF
TRBV30	.	TRBJ2-7	.	13	TGTGCCTGGAGAGGTGGGGCAGGGTACGAGCAGTACTTC	CAWRGGAGYEQYF
TRBV4-3	.	TRBJ2-7	.	13	TGCGCCAGCAGCCAAGATCGAGTGGGGGAGCAGTACTTC	CASSQDRVGEQYF
TRBV5-4	.	TRBJ1-1	.	16	TGTGCCAGCAGCCTATTCCCGGGGGCCGACGGACATAAAGCTTTCTTT	CASSLFPGADGHKAFF
TRBV7-2	.	TRBJ2-3	.	15	TGTGCCAGCAGCTTAGATGGTTCTAGCACAGATACGCAGTATTTT	CASSLDGSSTDTQYF
TRBV6-1	.	TRBJ1-1	.	15	TGTGCCAGCAGTGAATTTCAGGGAGGGAACACTGAAGCTTTCTTT	CASSEFQGGNTEAFF
TRBV30	TRBD1	TRBJ2-7	.	14	TGTGCCTGGAGGAGTCGGGACAGGGGTTACGAGCAGTACTTC	CAWRSRDRGYEQYF
TRBV27	.	TRBJ1-5	.	15	TGTGCCAGCAGTTTCTCGGGGGATAGCAATCAGCCCCAGCATTTT	CASSFSGDSNQPQHF
TRBV5-6	.	TRBJ1-1	.	12	TGTGCCAGCAGCTTCGGGGCGTCAGAAGCTTTCTTT	CASSFGASEAFF
TRBV5-1	.	TRBJ2-1	medium-sized	16	TGCGCCAGCAGATTGTACGGATCACGACCGAGGGATGAGCAGTTCTTC	CASRLYGSRPRDEQFF
TRBV2	TRBD1	TRBJ2-7	.	20	TGTGCCAGCAGATACTCGTCCCGGGACAGGGGGCGGACGAGCTCCTACGAGCAGTACTTC	CASRYSSRDRGRTSSYEQYF
TRBV10-1	TRBD2	TRBJ2-5	.	15	TGCGCCAGCAGTGAGGCTGGGGCTAGCGGAGAGACCCAGTACTTC	CASSEAGASGETQYF
TRBV5-6	.	TRBJ2-7	.	14	TGTGCCAGCAGCTTGGGTCCTACTTCCTACGAGCAGTACTTC	CASSLGPTSYEQYF
TRBV11-2	.	TRBJ1-4	.	15	TGTGCCAGCAGCTCTGGGGGGGGGCTGCATGAAAAACTGTTTTTT	CASSSGGGLHEKLFF
TRBV6-1	TRBD2	TRBJ2-2	once	12	TGTGCCAGCGTTCGGGGGGCCGGGGAGCTGTTTTTT	CASVRGAGELFF
TRBV6-5	.	TRBJ1-1	.	14	TGTGCCAGCAGTTACCAGACAGAGAACACTGAAGCTTTCTTT	CASSYQTENTEAFF
TRBV27	.	TRBJ1-1	.	15	TGTGCCAGCAGTTTATCGGGACACGCCAACACTGAAGCTTTCTTT	CASSLSGHANTEAFF
TRBV5-5	.	TRBJ1-1	.	16	TGTGCCAGCAGTCCGAGGGGGTTTATAGGGAACACTGAAGCTTTCTTT	CASSPRGFIGNTEAFF
TRBV30	TRBD2	TRBJ2-1	.	14	TGTGCCTGGAGTGTACAAGCGGGGTACAATGAGCAGTTCTTC	CAWSVQAGYNEQFF
TRBV18	.	TRBJ1-2	once	11	TGTGCCAGCTCACCAAACTATGGCTACACCTTC	CASSPNYGYTF
TRBV4-3	TRBD1	TRBJ1-2	once	15	TGCGCCAGCAGCCAGCCCGGGCAGGGGGAGAGTGGCTACACCTTC	CASSQPGQGESGYTF
TRBV11-1	.	TRBJ1-1	.	12	TGTGCCAGCAGCTTACCGCGAGGTGAAGCTTTCTTT	CASSLPRGEAFF
TRBV5-1	TRBD1	TRBJ1-4	few	16	TGCGCCAGCAGCTCGGACAGGATTGCAACTAATGAAAAACTGTTTTTT	CASSSDRIATNEKLFF
TRBV4-1	.	TRBJ2-1	.	13	TGCGCCAGCAGCCAAGGGGTATACAATGAGCAGTTCTTC	CASSQGVYNEQFF
TRBV6-6	.	TRBJ2-7	.	12	TGTGCCAGCACCTACAGCGTCTACGAGCAGTACTTC	CASTYSVYEQYF